The clone carrying this T cell receptor (beta chain) was found a few times. The antigen is not known. The CDR3 is 13 residues long. Germline V gene data show CDR1 as KGHSH and CDR2 as LQKENI. Between the trimmed V and J ends, which lost 3 bases and 14 bases, there was a span of 17 bases. The sample comes from a study of T-cell reconstitution after alpha-beta-depleted transplantation in children. Whole-study findings and limits: At one year after transplant, newly produced T cells mostly accounted for T-cell counts and diversity.

Preparation of the TCRbeta library used unique molecular identifiers. MiXCR, run by TCRdb on the PCR reads, gives a single entry per CDR3 protein. This table holds about 870,000 distinct CDR3 sequences, about 16% found once. This receptor was identified in a male patient younger than 18 who had a stem cell transplant for acute lymphoblastic leukemia, so the T cells may come from the graft donor. The sequencing here drew on PBMCs, mostly from graft donor cells, taken 360 days after TCRalphabeta/CD19-depleted stem cell transplant. The gene calls are TRBV18 and TRBJ2-1; D is possibly TRBD2 (5 bases). The chain's CDR3 is CASSPSVRGREFF. The DNA of the CDR3 is TGTGCCAGCTCACCGTCGGTTAGAGGGCGTGAGTTCTTC.